The rows below give T cell receptor beta chains drawn from one sample of a study of shared clonotypes between healthy human individuals. Sequencing used immunoSEQ multiplex PCR; TCRdb keeps in-frame clones, though not all of them. The repertoire holds some 2,100,000 clones, with nearly 97% as singletons. Input material: naive CD4+ T cells sorted from blood. These receptors all stem from a man aged 18-30 years in good health. Each CDR3 is given with its conserved first and last residue. A D gene is named only where the DNA matches it firmly. Clone size is given for some rows only: seen once, a few or many times, or a class if the clone is expanded.

V gene	clone size	J gene	D gene	CDR3 protein	CDR3 DNA
TRBV7-9	NA	TRBJ2-2	TRBD2	CASSLAGTSGSSLFF	TGTGCCAGCAGCTTAGCCGGGACTAGCGGGAGTTCTTTGTTTTTT
TRBV11-2	NA	TRBJ2-2	NA	CASSLAVAGGSNTGELFF	TGTGCCAGCAGCTTAGCGGTGGCAGGCGGCTCGAACACCGGGGAGCTGTTTTTT
TRBV19	once	TRBJ2-7	NA	CASNKGVGSYEQYF	TGTGCCAGTAACAAGGGGGTGGGCTCCTACGAGCAGTACTTC
TRBV29-1	NA	TRBJ1-1	NA	CSVGLMLNTEAFF	TGCAGCGTGGGACTGATGCTGAACACTGAAGCTTTCTTT
TRBV5-6	NA	TRBJ1-4	TRBD1	CASSSRQGNEKLFF	TGTGCCAGCAGCTCCCGACAGGGCAATGAAAAACTGTTTTTT
TRBV11-2	NA	TRBJ2-3	NA	CASSSRLGGHPTDTQYF	TGTGCCAGCAGCTCCCGCCTGGGGGGGCACCCCACAGATACGCAGTATTTT
TRBV9	once	TRBJ2-3	NA	CASSVGVLGGKGGTDTQYF	TGTGCCAGCAGCGTAGGAGTTCTTGGGGGCAAGGGAGGAACAGATACGCAGTATTTT
TRBV11-2	NA	TRBJ1-5	NA	CASSLGHIGSNQPQHF	TGTGCCAGCAGCTTAGGTCATATTGGTAGCAATCAGCCCCAGCATTTT
TRBV5-4	once	TRBJ2-7	NA	CASSYTNQGSYEQYF	TGTGCCAGCAGCTACACGAATCAGGGGTCCTACGAGCAGTACTTC
TRBV23-1	NA	TRBJ1-6	NA	CAAKEGPGANSPLHF	TGCGCCGCGAAGGAGGGCCCGGGGGCTAATTCACCCCTCCACTTT